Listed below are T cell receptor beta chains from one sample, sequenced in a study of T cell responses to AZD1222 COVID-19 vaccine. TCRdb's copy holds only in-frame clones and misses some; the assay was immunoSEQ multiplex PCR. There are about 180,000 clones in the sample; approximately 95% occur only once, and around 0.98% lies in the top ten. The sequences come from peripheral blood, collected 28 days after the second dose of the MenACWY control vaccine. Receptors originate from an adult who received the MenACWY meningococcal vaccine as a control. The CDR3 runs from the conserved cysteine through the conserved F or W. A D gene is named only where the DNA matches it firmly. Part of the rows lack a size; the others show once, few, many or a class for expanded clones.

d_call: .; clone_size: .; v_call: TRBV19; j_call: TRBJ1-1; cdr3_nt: TGTGCCAGTACCACGGGACACCTGAACACTGAAGCTTTCTTT; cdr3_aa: CASTTGHLNTEAFF
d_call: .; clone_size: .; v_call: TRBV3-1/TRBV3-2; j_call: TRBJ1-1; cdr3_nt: TGTGCCAGCAGCACGGGTCCCTTTAGGAACACTGAAGCTTTCTTT; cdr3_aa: CASSTGPFRNTEAFF
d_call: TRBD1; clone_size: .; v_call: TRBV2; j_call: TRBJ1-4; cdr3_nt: TGTGCCACAAAACAGGGGGCGACTAATGAAAAACTGTTTTTT; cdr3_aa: CATKQGATNEKLFF
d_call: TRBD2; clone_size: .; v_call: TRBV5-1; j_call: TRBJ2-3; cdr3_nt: TGCGCCAGCAGCCCCGGTCCGAGCGGGGCCCGCTCAGATACGCAGTATTTT; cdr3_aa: CASSPGPSGARSDTQYF
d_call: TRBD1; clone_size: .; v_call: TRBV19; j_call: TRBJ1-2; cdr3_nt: TGTGCCAGTAGAGGGACAGGGAACTATGGCTACACCTTC; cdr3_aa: CASRGTGNYGYTF
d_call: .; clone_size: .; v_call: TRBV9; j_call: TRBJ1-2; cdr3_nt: TGTGCCAGCAGCGTAGAGGACAAGGGCTATGGCTACACCTTC; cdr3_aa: CASSVEDKGYGYTF
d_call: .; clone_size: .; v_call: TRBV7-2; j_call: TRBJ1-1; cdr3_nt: TGTGCCAGCAGCCCAGTGAGGAAGAACACTGAAGCTTTCTTT; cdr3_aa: CASSPVRKNTEAFF
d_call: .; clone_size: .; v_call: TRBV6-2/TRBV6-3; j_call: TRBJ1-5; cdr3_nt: TGTGCCAGCAGCTTTCGGGGGTGGAATCAGCCCCAGCATTTT; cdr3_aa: CASSFRGWNQPQHF
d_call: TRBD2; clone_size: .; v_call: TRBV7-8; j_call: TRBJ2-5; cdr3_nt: TGTGCCAGCAGCCGAGCGGGGGTTCGGGAGACCCAGTACTTC; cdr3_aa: CASSRAGVRETQYF
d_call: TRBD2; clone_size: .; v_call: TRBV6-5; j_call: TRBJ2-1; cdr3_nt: TGTGCCAGCAGTTACTCGGGGGCTAGCGGGGGCCATGAGCAGTTCTTC; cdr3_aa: CASSYSGASGGHEQFF
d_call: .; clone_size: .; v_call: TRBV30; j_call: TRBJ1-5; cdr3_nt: TGTGCCTGGAGTGTACAAGGTAATCAGCCCCAGCATTTT; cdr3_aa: CAWSVQGNQPQHF
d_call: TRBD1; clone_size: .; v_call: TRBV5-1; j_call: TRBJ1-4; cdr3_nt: TGCGCCAGCAGCTTCACAGGGGCGGATGAAAAACTGTTTTTT; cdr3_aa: CASSFTGADEKLFF
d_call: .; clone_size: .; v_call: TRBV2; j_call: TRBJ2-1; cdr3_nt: TGTGCCAGTGGGGGTGATCGCGTAACCCCAACGAATGAGCAGTTCTTC; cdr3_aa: CASGGDRVTPTNEQFF
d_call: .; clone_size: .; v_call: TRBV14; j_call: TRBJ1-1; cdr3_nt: TGTGCCAGCAGCGATATAGGGCGGTCGAACACTGAAGCTTTCTTT; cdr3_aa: CASSDIGRSNTEAFF
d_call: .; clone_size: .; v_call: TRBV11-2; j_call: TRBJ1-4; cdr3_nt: TGTGCCAGCAAGGGACTAAATGAAAAACTGTTTTTT; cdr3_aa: CASKGLNEKLFF
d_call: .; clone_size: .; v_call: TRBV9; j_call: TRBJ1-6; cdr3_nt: TGTGCCAGCAGCGTAGAGACTTTCCCGGGGAATTCACCCCTCCACTTT; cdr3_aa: CASSVETFPGNSPLHF
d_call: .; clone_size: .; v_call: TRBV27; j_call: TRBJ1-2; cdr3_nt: TGTGCCAGCAGTTTATCGTCCCGGCAGGGCACTAACTATGGCTACACCTTC; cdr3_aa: CASSLSSRQGTNYGYTF
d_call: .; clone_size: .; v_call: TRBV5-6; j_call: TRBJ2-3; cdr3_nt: TGTGCCAGCCCCAATTCCGAAGTTCGCACAGATACGCAGTATTTT; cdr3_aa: CASPNSEVRTDTQYF
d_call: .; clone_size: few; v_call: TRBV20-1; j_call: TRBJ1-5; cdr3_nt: TGCAGTGCCTCTTACGGACAGCCCCAGCATTTT; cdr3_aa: CSASYGQPQHF
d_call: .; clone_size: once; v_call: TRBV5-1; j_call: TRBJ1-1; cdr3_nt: TGCGCCAGCAGCCTTGTAGGGGTGAACACTGAAGCTTTCTTT; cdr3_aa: CASSLVGVNTEAFF
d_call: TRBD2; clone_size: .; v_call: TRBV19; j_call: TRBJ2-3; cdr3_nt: TGTGCCAGTAGACCGACTAGCGCCACAGATACGCAGTATTTT; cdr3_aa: CASRPTSATDTQYF
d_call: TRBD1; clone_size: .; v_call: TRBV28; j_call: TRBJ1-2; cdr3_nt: TGTGCCAGCAGTACCGGGACAGTGGTAGGAGGCTACACCTTC; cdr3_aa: CASSTGTVVGGYTF
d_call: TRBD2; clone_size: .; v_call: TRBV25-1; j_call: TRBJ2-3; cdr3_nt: TGTGCCAGCAGTGGTAGCGGGGCCATACGTGCAGATACGCAGTATTTT; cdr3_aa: CASSGSGAIRADTQYF
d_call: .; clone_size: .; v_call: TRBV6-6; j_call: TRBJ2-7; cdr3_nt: TGTGCCAGTCTGGCAGCAACCTACGAGCAGTACTTC; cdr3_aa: CASLAATYEQYF
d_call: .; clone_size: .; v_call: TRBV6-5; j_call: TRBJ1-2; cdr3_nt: TGTGCCAGCAGTCCCGACGGTAACTATGGCTACACCTTC; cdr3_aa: CASSPDGNYGYTF
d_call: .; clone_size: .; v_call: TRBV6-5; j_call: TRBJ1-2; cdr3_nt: TGTGCCAGCAGTTACCCCCGTTCGAACTATGGCTACACCTTC; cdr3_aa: CASSYPRSNYGYTF
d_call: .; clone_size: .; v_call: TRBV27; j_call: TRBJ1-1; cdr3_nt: TGTGCCAGCAGGATCCTTCTGGGAGGTGGTGTTCACACTGAAGCTTTCTTT; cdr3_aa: CASRILLGGGVHTEAFF
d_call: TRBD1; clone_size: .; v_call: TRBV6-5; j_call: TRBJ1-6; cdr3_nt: TGTGCCAGCAGTTACTCGGGACAGAGAAATTCACCCCTCCACTTT; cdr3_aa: CASSYSGQRNSPLHF
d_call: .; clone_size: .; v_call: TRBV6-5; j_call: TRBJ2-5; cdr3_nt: TGTGCCAGCAGTTACGATTCGGGATGGGAGACCCAGTACTTC; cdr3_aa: CASSYDSGWETQYF
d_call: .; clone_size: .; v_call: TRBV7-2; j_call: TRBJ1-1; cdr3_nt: TGTGCCAGCAGAGGCCGCCTGAACACTGAAGCTTTCTTT; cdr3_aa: CASRGRLNTEAFF
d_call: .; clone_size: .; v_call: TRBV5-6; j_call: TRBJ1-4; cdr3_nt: TGTGCCAGCAGCCTCACAGCTGGGGGAGGAAAACTGTTTTTT; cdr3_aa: CASSLTAGGGKLFF
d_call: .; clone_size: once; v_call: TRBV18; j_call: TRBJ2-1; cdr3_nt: TGTGCCAGCTCACCACAAGCGACACCCTCCTACAATGAGCAGTTCTTC; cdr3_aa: CASSPQATPSYNEQFF
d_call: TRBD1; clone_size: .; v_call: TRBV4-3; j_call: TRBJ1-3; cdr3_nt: TGCGCCAGCAGCCAAGCGTTGCCGGGACAGGGGAGCTCTGGAAACACCATATATTTT; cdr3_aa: CASSQALPGQGSSGNTIYF
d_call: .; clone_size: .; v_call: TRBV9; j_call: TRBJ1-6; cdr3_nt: TGTGCCAGCAGCGTAGCCGGACACCTGAATTCACCCCTCCACTTT; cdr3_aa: CASSVAGHLNSPLHF
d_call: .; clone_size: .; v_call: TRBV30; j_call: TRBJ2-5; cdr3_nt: TGTGCCTGGAGTATTCGGGCAGTTCAAGAGACCCAGTACTTC; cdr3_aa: CAWSIRAVQETQYF
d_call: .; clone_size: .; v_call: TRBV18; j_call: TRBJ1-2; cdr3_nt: TGTGCCAGCTCACCGGACGCATCCTATGGCTACACCTTC; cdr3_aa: CASSPDASYGYTF
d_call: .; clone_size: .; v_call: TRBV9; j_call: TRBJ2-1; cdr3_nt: TGTGCCAGCAGCGCAACTGGGGTGGGATGGGATGAGCAGTTCTTC; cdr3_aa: CASSATGVGWDEQFF
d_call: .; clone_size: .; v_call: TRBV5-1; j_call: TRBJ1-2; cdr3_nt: TGCGCCAGCAGCTCCCAGGGTACAGGGTTCTATGGCTACACCTTC; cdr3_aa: CASSSQGTGFYGYTF